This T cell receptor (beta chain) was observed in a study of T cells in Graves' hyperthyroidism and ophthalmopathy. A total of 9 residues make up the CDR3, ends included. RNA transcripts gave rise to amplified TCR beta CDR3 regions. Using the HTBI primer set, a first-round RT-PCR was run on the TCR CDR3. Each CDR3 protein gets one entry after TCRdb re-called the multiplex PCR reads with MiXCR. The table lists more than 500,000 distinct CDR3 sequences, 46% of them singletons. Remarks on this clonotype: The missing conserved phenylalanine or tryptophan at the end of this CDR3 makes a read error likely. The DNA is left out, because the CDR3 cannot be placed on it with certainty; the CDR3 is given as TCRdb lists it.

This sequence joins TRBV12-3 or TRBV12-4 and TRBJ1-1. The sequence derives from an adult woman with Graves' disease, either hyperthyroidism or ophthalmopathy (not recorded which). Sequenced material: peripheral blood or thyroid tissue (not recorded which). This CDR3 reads CASSPGPFY.